This T cell receptor beta chain originates from a study of blood T cell repertoires in COVID-19 (TCRdb year 2020). Some background on the complete study: The collaborator samples originated in the United States, Italy and Spain and spanned the acute and convalescent phases of COVID-19. The material from the prospective study consisted of cDNA or gDNA derived from T cells, B-cell-depleted T cells, or PBMCs. Subjects who had been exposed to COVID-19, were actively infected with it, or had recovered from it provided the deeply sampled blood TCRbeta repertoires that made up the dataset. The repertoires were made available in a free public database intended to serve as a resource for research on the immune response to SARS-CoV-2. The samples were drawn from the first 160 participants of the ongoing ImmuneRACE study and from over a thousand subjects provided by 6 global collaborators. A de-identified subject ID, COVID-19 status, age in years and sex were almost always included in the sample metadata. Where available, HLA class I and class II types were obtained from metadata supplied by the sample provider rather than from assay-based typing. What the work shows at the level of the full study, not this receptor alone: The quantity of clinical and demographic metadata differed by source and by participant and was supplied without curation.

Collaborating institutions collected whole blood in K2EDTA tubes following their own protocols. For TCRbeta analysis, collaborators shipped samples in one of three forms: frozen whole blood, isolated PBMCs, or DNA extracted from either of those sample types. The germline V gene (reference sequence) yields SEHNR for CDR1 and FQNEAQ for CDR2. V is pared back by 0 bases and J by 10 bases, with 10 bases lying between the germline termini. The CDR3 spans 14 residues, from the cysteine through the phenylalanine. Only the CDR3 region is kept as DNA, spanning 42 bases read in frame from base 1. Note on this clone: The specificity of this receptor is unknown. Base qualities are not recorded, but no much larger clone differs from it by a single base.

TCRbeta CDR3 regions were amplified from genomic DNA by means of the immunoSEQ Assay, a bias-controlled multiplex PCR. Processing in the source paper ran as follows. Within the assay, amplification of reference gene primers was used to estimate how many nucleated cells each sample contained. To quantify the absolute abundance of each unique TCRbeta CDR3 rearrangement, sequence reads were collapsed and filtered. Productive Simpson clonality was computed per sample as the square root of Simpson's diversity index over productive rearrangements. The immuneACCESS repertoire file appears here via TCRdb, limited to in-frame rearrangements. These files lack a portion of the clones; in checked studies, under half of the deficit traces to unresolved V genes, and the cause of the others is not known. That table gives V, J and clone size, and the DNA gave D and trimming. The sample yields over 75,000 clones; around four fifths were counted once. The leading ten clones occupy 10% to 12% of the sample.

The receptor was derived from a man between 65 and 85 years old with acute or convalescent COVID-19. Specimen: peripheral blood. Recombination joined TRBV7-9 with TRBJ1-6; possibly the D gene is TRBD1, per 6 matching bases. DNA sequence: TGTGCCAGCAGCTTAGCAGGGGGAACGTCACCCCTCCACTTT. Translated, this gives CASSLAGGTSPLHF.